The T cell receptor beta chain described here comes from a study of T cell responses to AZD1222 COVID-19 vaccine. Study results and caveats: Increased Spike-specific TCR breadth and depth were observed after two AZD1222 doses. Nearly half of spike-specific TCRs reportedly target variant regions that are unmutated in the B.1.351 and B.1.1.7 variants. Donors were mostly white British, more females; clonal diversity possibly underestimated. At baseline, just 6 or 7 AZD1222 recipients tested seropositive.

The CDR3 is 12 residues long. Per germline, CDR1 SGHNT and CDR2 YYREEE (reference sequence). The V end was cut by 4 bases, the J end by 7 bases, with 6 bases between. As concerns this clone: Its antigen is undetermined.

Method: immunoSEQ multiplex PCR; TCRdb's copy keeps in-frame clones and lacks some. The sample records roughly 100,000 clones, 82% being singletons. This sequence joins TRBV5-4 and TRBJ1-6; the D is unclear. The sequences come from peripheral blood, collected on day 0 of AZD1222 vaccination. The sequence derives from an adult in good health. CDR3 loop: CASSLKNSPLHF. Written as DNA, the CDR3 is TGTGCCAGCAGCCTGAAGAATTCACCCCTCCACTTT.